This T cell receptor beta chain was recorded in a study of OX40 agonist ivuxolimab in advanced cancers. The protocol was immunoSEQ multiplex PCR, while the TCRdb copy is restricted to in-frame clones and leaves out a portion. The sample lists about 100,000 clones, 70% to 90% occurring once. CDR3 length equals 15 residues. V was trimmed by 3 bases and J by 7 bases, leaving 17 bases between them. CDR1 and CDR2 (germline): SGHNT, YYREEE (reference sequence). The source of this sequence is an adult with an advanced solid tumor such as melanoma, head and neck, liver or kidney cancer. The material was CD4+ or CD8+ T cells sorted from blood, obtained in a trial of the OX40 agonist ivuxolimab. The chain combines TRBV5-4 with TRBJ2-1; D is possibly TRBD2 (5 bases). In DNA form, the CDR3 reads TGTGCCAGCAGCTCCTCTCCGGACTTCATTAATGAGCAGTTCTTC. Translated: CASSSSPDFINEQFF.